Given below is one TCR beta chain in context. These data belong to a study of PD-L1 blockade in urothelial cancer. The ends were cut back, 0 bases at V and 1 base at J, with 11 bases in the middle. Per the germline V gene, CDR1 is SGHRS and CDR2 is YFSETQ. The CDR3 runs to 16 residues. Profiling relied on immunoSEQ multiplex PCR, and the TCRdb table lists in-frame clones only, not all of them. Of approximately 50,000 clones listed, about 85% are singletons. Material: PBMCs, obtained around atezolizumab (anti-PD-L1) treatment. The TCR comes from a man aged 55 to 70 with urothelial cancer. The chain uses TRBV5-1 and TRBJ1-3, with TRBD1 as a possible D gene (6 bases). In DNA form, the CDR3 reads TGCGCCAGCAGCTTGGGGTTGACAGGTTCTGGAAACACCATATATTTT. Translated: CASSLGLTGSGNTIYF.